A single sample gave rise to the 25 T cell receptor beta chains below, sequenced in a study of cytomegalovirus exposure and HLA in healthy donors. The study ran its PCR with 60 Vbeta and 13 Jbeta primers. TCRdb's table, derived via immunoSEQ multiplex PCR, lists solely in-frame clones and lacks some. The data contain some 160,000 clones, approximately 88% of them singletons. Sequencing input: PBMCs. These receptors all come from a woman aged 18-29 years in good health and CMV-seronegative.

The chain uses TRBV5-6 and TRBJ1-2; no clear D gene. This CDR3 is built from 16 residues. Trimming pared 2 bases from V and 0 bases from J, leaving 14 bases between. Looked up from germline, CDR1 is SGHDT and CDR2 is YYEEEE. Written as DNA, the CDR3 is TGTGCCAGCAGCTTTCGGTCACGGAGAGCTAACTATGGCTACACCTTC. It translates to CASSFRSRRANYGYTF.

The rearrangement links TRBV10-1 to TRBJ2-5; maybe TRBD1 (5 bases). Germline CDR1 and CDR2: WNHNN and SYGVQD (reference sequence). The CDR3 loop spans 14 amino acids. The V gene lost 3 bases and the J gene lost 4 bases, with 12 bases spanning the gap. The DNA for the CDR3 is TGCGCCAGCAGTGATGGTAGGGGTCGAGAGACCCAGTACTTC. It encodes CASSDGRGRETQYF.

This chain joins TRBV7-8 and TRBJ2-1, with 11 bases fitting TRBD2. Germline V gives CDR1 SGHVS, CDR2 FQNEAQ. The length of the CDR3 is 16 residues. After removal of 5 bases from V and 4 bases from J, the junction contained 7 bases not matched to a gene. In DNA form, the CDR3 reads TGTGCCAGCAGCCGGGGGCTAGCGGGGGGATACAATGAGCAGTTCTTC. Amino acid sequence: CASSRGLAGGYNEQFF.

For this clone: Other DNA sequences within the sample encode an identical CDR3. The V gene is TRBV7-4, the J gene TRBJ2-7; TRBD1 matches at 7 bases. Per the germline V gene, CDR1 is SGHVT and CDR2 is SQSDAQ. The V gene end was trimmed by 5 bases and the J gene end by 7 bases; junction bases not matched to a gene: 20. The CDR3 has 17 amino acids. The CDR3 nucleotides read TGTGCCAGCAGCGCCCTCAACTGGGACAGCCGGCTAGGTGAGCAGTACTTC. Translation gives CASSALNWDSRLGEQYF. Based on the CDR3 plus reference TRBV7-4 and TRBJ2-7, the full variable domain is GAGVSQSPRYKVAKRGRDVALRCDSISGHVTLYWYRQTLGQGSEVLTYSQSDAQRDKSGRPSGRFSAERPERSVSTLKIQRTEQGDSAVYLCASSALNWDSRLGEQYFGPGTRLTVT.

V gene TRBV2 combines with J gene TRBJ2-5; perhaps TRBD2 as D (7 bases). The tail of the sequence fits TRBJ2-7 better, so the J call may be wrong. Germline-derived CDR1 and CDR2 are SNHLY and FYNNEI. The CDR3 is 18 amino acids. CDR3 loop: CASSVPPGGHRTYYEQYF. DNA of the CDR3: TGTGCCAGCAGTGTACCCCCGGGGGGACACCGAACCTACTACGAGCAGTACTTC.

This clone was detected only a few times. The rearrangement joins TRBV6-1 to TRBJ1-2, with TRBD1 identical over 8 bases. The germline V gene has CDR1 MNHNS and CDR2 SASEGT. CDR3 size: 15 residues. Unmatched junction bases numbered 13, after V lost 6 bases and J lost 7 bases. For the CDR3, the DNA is TGTGCCAGCAGGGCCATGGACAGGGAGGCAAGTGGCTACACCTTC. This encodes CASRAMDREASGYTF.

DNA of the CDR3: TGTGCCAGCAGTTCACCACCGGGACTAGCAACCTCTTCTGGGGCCAACGTCCTGACTTTC. It is translated as CASSSPPGLATSSGANVLTF. This chain joins TRBV28 and TRBJ2-6, with 9 bases matching TRBD2. The trim removed 4 bases at V and 1 base at J, leaving 14 bases unmatched. The CDR3 covers 20 residues. CDR1 and CDR2 from the germline V gene are MDHEN and SYDVKM.

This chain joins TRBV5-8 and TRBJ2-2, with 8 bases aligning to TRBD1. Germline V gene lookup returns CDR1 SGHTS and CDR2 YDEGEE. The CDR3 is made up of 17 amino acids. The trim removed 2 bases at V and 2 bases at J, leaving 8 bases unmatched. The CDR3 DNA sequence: TGTGCCAGCAGCTTATACCTCGACAGGGGCAACACCGGGGAGCTGTTTTTT. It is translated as CASSLYLDRGNTGELFF.

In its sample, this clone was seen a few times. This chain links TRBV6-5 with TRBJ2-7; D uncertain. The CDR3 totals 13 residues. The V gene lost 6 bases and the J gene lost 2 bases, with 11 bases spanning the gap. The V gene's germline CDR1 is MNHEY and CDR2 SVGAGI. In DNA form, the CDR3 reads TGTGCCAGCAGCCCGATTGGGCCCTACGAGCAGTACTTC. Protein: CASSPIGPYEQYF.

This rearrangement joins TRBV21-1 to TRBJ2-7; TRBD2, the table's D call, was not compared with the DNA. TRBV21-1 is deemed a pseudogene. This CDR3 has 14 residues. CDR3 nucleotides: TGTGCCAGCAGCAAAGGACTAGCACACTACGAGCAGTACTTC. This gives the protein CASSKGLAHYEQYF.

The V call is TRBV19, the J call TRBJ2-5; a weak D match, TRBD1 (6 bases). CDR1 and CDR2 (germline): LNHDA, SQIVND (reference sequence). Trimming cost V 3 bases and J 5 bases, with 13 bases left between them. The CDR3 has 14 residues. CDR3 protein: CASSIGQGTETQYF. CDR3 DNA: TGTGCCAGTAGTATTGGGCAGGGGACCGAGACCCAGTACTTC. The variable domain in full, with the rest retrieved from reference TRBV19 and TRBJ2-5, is DGGITQSPKYLFRKEGQNVTLSCEQNLNHDAMYWYRQDPGQGLRLIYYSQIVNDFQKGDIAEGYSVSREKKESFPLTVTSAQKNPTAFYLCASSIGQGTETQYFGPGTRLLVL.

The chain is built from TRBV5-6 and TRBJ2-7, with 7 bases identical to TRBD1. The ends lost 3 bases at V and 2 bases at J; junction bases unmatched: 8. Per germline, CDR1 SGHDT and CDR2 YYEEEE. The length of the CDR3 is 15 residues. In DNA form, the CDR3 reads TGTGCCAGCAGCTCCCGGGACAGTAATCCCTACGAGCAGTACTTC. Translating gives CASSSRDSNPYEQYF.

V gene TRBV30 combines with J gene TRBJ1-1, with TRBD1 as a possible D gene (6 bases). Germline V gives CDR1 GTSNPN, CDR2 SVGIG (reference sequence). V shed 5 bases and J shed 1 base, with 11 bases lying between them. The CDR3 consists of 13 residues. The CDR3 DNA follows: TGTGCCTGGGGTAAGGACAGGAACACTGAAGCTTTCTTT. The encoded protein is CAWGKDRNTEAFF.

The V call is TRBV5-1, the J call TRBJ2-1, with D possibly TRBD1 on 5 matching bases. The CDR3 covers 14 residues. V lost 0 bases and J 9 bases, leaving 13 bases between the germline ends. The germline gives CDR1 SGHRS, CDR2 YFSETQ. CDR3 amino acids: CASSLGDDSSEQFF. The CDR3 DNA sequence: TGCGCCAGCAGCTTGGGGGATGACAGTTCTGAGCAGTTCTTC.

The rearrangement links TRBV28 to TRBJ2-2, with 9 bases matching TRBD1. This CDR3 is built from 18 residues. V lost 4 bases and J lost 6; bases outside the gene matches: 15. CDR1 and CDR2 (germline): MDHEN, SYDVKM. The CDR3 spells CASSYQTLGTGIPGELFF. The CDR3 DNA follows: TGTGCCAGCAGTTACCAAACCCTAGGGACAGGGATCCCCGGGGAGCTGTTTTTT.

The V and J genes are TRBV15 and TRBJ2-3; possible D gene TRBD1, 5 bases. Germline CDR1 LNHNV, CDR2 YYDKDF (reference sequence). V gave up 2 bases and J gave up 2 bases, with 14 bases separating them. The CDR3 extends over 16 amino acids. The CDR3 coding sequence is TGTGCCACCAGCAGACAAGGGGTTTCGACCACAGATACGCAGTATTTT. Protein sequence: CATSRQGVSTTDTQYF.

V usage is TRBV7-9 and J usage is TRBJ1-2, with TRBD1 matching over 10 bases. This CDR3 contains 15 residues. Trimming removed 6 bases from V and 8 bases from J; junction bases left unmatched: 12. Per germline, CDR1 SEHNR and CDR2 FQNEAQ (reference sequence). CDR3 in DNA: TGTGCCAGCAGATATGACAGGGGGCGCTCAGAGGGCTACACCTTC. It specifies CASRYDRGRSEGYTF.

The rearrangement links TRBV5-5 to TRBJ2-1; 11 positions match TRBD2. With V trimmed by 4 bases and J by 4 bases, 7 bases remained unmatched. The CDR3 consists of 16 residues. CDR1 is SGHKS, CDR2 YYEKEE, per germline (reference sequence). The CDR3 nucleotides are TGTGCCAGCAGCAGTGCCCGACTAGCGGGGTACAATGAGCAGTTCTTC. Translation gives CASSSARLAGYNEQFF.

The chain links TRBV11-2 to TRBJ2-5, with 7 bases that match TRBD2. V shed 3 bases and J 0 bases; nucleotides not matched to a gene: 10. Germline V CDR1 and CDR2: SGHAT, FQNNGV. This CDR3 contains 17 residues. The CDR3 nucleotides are TGTGCCAGCAGCTTCCGGGGAGGCGGGGGAAACCAAGAGACCCAGTACTTC. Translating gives CASSFRGGGGNQETQYF.

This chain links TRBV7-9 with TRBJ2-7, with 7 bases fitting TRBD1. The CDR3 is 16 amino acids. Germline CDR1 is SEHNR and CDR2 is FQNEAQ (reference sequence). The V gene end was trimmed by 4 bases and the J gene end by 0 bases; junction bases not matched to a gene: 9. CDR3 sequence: CASSSTGTESSYEQYF. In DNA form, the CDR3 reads TGTGCCAGCAGCTCAACCGGGACAGAGAGCTCCTACGAGCAGTACTTC.

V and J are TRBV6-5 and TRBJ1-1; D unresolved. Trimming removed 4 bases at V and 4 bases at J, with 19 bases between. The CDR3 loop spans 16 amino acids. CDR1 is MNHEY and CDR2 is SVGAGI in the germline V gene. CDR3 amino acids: CASSSLPGSASTEAFF. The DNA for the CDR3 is TGTGCCAGCAGTTCCCTCCCGGGGTCCGCTTCCACTGAAGCTTTCTTT.

CDR3 sequence (DNA): TGCGCCAGCAGCTTGGCGAGAAGTGGGGCCAACGTCCTGACTTTC. It yields the protein CASSLARSGANVLTF. The chain is built from TRBV5-1 and TRBJ2-6, with no clear D. The CDR3 runs to 15 residues. V was cut by 0 bases and J by 3 bases, with 7 bases left in between. CDR1 and CDR2 from the germline V gene are SGHRS and YFSETQ.

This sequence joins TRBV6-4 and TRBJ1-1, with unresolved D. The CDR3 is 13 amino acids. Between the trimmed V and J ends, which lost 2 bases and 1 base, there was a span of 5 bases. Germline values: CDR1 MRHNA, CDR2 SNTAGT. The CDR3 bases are TGTGCCAGCAGTGACGGAGCGAACACTGAAGCTTTCTTT. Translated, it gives CASSDGANTEAFF.

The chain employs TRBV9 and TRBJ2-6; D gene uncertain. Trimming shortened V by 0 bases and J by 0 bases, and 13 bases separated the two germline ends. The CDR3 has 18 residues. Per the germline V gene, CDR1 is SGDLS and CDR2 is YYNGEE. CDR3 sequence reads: CASSVVSNLGSGANVLTF. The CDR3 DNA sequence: TGTGCCAGCAGCGTAGTATCCAACCTCGGCTCTGGGGCCAACGTCCTGACTTTC.

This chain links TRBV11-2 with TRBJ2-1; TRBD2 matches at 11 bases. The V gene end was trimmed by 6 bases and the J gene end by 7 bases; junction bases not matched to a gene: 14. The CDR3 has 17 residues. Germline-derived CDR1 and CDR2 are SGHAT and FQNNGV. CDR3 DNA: TGTGCCAGCAGACATAGCGGGGGGGCCTGGGTTGTTAATGAGCAGTTCTTC. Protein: CASRHSGGAWVVNEQFF.